The clone carrying this TCR beta chain has ten or more counts. Antigen unknown. Specified time point: sample taken at primary tumor resection. Per the germline V gene, CDR1 is GTSNPN and CDR2 is SVGIG (reference sequence). Trimming cost V 0 bases and J 5 bases, with 16 bases left between them. This CDR3 has 15 amino acids. The data belong to a study of spatial heterogeneity in lung cancer. The study's findings and limits: It was found that expanded intratumoral alpha and beta TCR counts tracked tumor mutation counts.

TCRdb reprocessed the 5' RACE reads via MiXCR and lists one record per CDR3 protein. The table records some 13,000 distinct CDR3 sequences, around 3.8% of them present only once. Here the sequenced sample was lung tumor tissue, taken at surgery. J is TRBJ2-5 and V is TRBV30; unclear D gene. This clonotype was sampled from a male donor with early-stage non-small cell lung cancer. The DNA for the CDR3 is TGTGCCTGGAGTGTCCTAGGTTATTTGTCGGAGACCCAGTACTTC. Translation: CAWSVLGYLSETQYF.